This TCR beta chain stems from a study of a mutant IDH1 vaccine in newly diagnosed glioma. In the study overall: Treatment recipients were roughly 62% male and about 40% female, and their mean age was approximately 42 years. Patients previously underwent radiotherapy, temozolomide, or both, and most underwent both.

As to time point: week 47, end of study. A 20-mer mutant IDH1 peptide at 300 ug was injected subcutaneously with topical imiquimod. The astrocytomas were IDH1-mutant, ATRX-negative, and WHO grade 3 or 4. The sample holds one count of this clone. Its antigen is currently unknown. V lost 3 bases and J lost 7; bases outside the gene matches: 5. The CDR3 totals 15 residues. Germline V gene sequence: CDR1 KGHSY, CDR2 FQNENV. This table comes from immunoSEQ multiplex PCR, and its TCRdb copy is limited to in-frame clones, with some not included. Of about 62,000 clones listed, 75% to 90% were seen once; the top ten hold 3.8%.

The sample was PBMCs, taken from a glioma patient whose treatment included an IDH1 peptide vaccine. The chain is built from TRBV16 and TRBJ1-6, with TRBD1 identical over 8 bases. The clonotype was recovered from a man between 25 and 39 years old with glioma. The CDR3 is CASSHDRGGNSPLHF. The CDR3 DNA reads as TGTGCCAGCAGCCACGACAGGGGCGGGAATTCACCCCTCCACTTT.